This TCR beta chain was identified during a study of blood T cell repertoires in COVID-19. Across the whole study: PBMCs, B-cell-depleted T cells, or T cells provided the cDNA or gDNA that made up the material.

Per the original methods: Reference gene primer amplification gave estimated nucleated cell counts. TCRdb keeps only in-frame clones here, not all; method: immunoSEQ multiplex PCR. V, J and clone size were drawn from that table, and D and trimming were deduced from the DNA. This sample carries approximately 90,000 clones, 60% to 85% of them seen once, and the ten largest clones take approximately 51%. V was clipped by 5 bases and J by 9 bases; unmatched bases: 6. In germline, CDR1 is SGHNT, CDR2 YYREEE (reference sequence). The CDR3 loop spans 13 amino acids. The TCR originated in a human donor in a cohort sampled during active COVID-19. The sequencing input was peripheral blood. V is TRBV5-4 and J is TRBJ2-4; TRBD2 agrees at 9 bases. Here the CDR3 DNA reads TGTGCCAGCAGACCTCGCGGGGGGGGCATTCAGTACTTC. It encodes CASRPRGGGIQYF.